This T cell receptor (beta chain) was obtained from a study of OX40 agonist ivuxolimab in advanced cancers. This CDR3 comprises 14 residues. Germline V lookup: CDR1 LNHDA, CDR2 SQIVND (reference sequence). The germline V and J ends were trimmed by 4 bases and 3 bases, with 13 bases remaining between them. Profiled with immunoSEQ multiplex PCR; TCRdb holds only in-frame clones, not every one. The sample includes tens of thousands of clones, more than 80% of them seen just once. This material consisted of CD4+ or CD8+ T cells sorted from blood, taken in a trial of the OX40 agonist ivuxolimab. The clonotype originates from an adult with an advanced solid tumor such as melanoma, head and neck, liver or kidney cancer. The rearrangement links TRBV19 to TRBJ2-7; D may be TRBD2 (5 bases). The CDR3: CASSNRPGVYEQYF. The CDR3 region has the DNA TGTGCCAGTAGTAACCGCCCCGGGGTCTACGAGCAGTACTTC.